A single sample gave rise to the 20 T cell receptor beta chains below, sequenced in a study of technical replicates of blood from a few donors. Data came from immunoSEQ multiplex PCR; TCRdb stores just in-frame clones and leaves some out. The sample yields under 85,000 clones, roughly 93% seen once. Input material: T cells isolated from PBMCs. These TCRs come from a human donor in good health.

CDR3 sequence: CASSPRTGSNQPQHF. The CDR3 region has the DNA TGTGCCAGCAGTCCTAGGACAGGTAGCAATCAGCCCCAGCATTTT. The chain links TRBV28 to TRBJ1-5, with 7 bases lining up with TRBD1. With V trimmed by 5 bases and J by 0 bases, 4 bases remained unmatched. In germline, CDR1 is MDHEN, CDR2 SYDVKM. This CDR3 is 15 amino acids long.

V and J are TRBV9 and TRBJ2-1; TRBD2 agrees at 10 bases. The V gene end was trimmed by 0 bases and the J gene end by 4 bases; junction bases not matched to a gene: 7. The germline CDR1 and CDR2 sequences are SGDLS and YYNGEE. The CDR3 runs 17 residues. CDR3 DNA sequence: TGTGCCAGCAGCGTAGATCGGCTAGCGGGGGAATACAATGAGCAGTTCTTC. Residues: CASSVDRLAGEYNEQFF.

The J gene is TRBJ2-1, the V gene TRBV7-9; 10 bases align to TRBD1. V trimming: 5 bases; J trimming: 0 bases; junction bases outside the gene matches: 7. This CDR3 is 17 amino acids long. Germline V lookup: CDR1 SEHNR, CDR2 FQNEAQ (reference sequence). CDR3 amino acids: CASSPDRGLSSYNEQFF. The CDR3 DNA follows: TGTGCCAGCAGCCCCGACAGGGGGCTGAGCTCCTACAATGAGCAGTTCTTC.

V is TRBV28 and J is TRBJ2-7; 11 bases agree with TRBD1. Germline trimming cut 3 bases from V and 6 bases from J; bases unmatched to any gene: 1. Germline V CDR1 and CDR2: MDHEN, SYDVKM. This CDR3 region has 13 residues. The CDR3 region is CASSLGQGGEQYF. The CDR3 DNA reads TGTGCCAGCAGTTTGGGACAGGGGGGCGAGCAGTACTTC.

J is TRBJ1-2 and V is TRBV9; D not certain. Per germline, CDR1 SGDLS and CDR2 YYNGEE. The CDR3 contains 15 residues. Trimming took off 0 bases at V and 4 bases at J, with 13 bases between the two ends. CDR3 loop: CASSVEPGIFYGYTF. The DNA of the CDR3 is TGTGCCAGCAGCGTAGAACCCGGGATATTCTATGGCTACACCTTC.

This clone was recorded only once. V and J are TRBV6-5 and TRBJ2-7; D is unresolved. This CDR3 spans 13 amino acids. Trimming removed 4 bases at V and 4 bases at J, with 11 bases between. The germline CDR1 and CDR2 sequences are MNHEY and SVGAGI. The CDR3, as DNA: TGTGCCAGCAGTTCCCTCCTACTTTACGAGCAGTACTTC. Protein product: CASSSLLLYEQYF.

This clone was picked up one time. The chain recombines TRBV27 with TRBJ2-1, with 12 nucleotides matching TRBD2. There are 17 residues in the CDR3. The V gene's germline CDR1 is MNHEY and CDR2 SMNVEV (reference sequence). After removal of 7 bases from V and 7 bases from J, the junction contained 14 bases not matched to a gene. CDR3 loop: CASTKLAGGSKRNEQFF. In nucleotides, the CDR3 is TGTGCCAGCACCAAACTAGCGGGAGGATCTAAGAGGAATGAGCAGTTCTTC.

The chain carries TRBV7-2 and TRBJ2-3, with D maybe TRBD1 (5 bases). V dropped 5 bases and J dropped 7 bases, with 13 bases sitting between them. Germline-derived CDR1 and CDR2 are SGHTA and FQGNSA. The CDR3 is 13 amino acids. CDR3 region: CASSRTPGNTQYF. Written as DNA, the CDR3 is TGTGCCAGCAGCAGAACGCCAGGGAATACGCAGTATTTT.

The rearrangement links TRBV7-2 to TRBJ2-1; D possibly corresponds to TRBD2 (5 bases). This CDR3 comprises 14 residues. From germline, CDR1 is SGHTA and CDR2 FQGNSA. Trimming took 8 bases from V and 3 from J, leaving 14 bases between them. The CDR3 coding sequence is TGTGCCAGCCACACACCCGAGGGCTACAATGAGCAGTTCTTC. Protein: CASHTPEGYNEQFF.

The chain links TRBV6-5 to TRBJ2-7; D perhaps matches TRBD1 (5 bases). V was trimmed by 0 bases and J by 3 bases, leaving 15 bases between them. CDR3 length: 16 residues. Germline V gene lookup returns CDR1 MNHEY and CDR2 SVGAGI. The CDR3 reads CASSYSHRRQHYEQYF. Here the CDR3 DNA reads TGTGCCAGCAGTTACTCCCACCGAAGACAGCACTACGAGCAGTACTTC.

J is TRBJ2-7 and V is TRBV27; 7 nucleotides line up with TRBD1. The CDR3 totals 16 residues. CDR1 and CDR2 (germline): MNHEY, SMNVEV (reference sequence). The V segment lost 6 bases and the J segment 3 bases; nucleotides outside the gene matches: 14. The CDR3 nucleotides read TGTGCCAGCAGCCATTCGACAGGGTCGGGATTCTACGAGCAGTACTTC. It translates to CASSHSTGSGFYEQYF.

The rearrangement joins TRBV7-9 to TRBJ2-7, with 9 bases aligning to TRBD2. V lost 5 bases to trimming and J lost 0 bases; unmatched junction nucleotides: 5. The germline gives CDR1 SEHNR, CDR2 FQNEAQ (reference sequence). This CDR3 has 15 amino acids. This chain's CDR3 is CASSPSGRSSYEQYF. CDR3 coding DNA: TGTGCCAGCAGCCCCAGCGGGAGGAGCTCCTACGAGCAGTACTTC.

The genes are TRBV27 and TRBJ2-7, with a weak D call TRBD2 (5 bases). V shed 3 bases and J shed 0 bases, with 12 bases lying between them. CDR3 length equals 15 residues. CDR1 is MNHEY and CDR2 is SMNVEV in the germline V gene (reference sequence). Here the CDR3 reads CASSFGRESSYEQYF. Here the CDR3 DNA reads TGTGCCAGCAGTTTCGGAAGGGAGTCCTCCTACGAGCAGTACTTC.

The table lists this clone with a count of one. The chain has TRBV27 and TRBJ2-3; no clear D. Germline V CDR1 and CDR2: MNHEY, SMNVEV (reference sequence). Trimming pared 0 bases from V and 2 bases from J, leaving 6 bases between. CDR3 length: 14 residues. Here the CDR3 reads CASSLSHFTDTQYF. Here the CDR3 DNA reads TGTGCCAGCAGTTTATCCCACTTCACAGATACGCAGTATTTT.

The rearrangement joins TRBV28 to TRBJ1-1; D is ambiguous. Trimming left V 5 bases short and J 1 base short, with 8 bases between. Per the germline V gene, CDR1 is MDHEN and CDR2 is SYDVKM. The CDR3 covers 13 residues. In DNA, the CDR3 is TGTGCCAGCAGTCCCCGAGGGAACACTGAAGCTTTCTTT. Its protein is CASSPRGNTEAFF.

V and J are TRBV7-2 and TRBJ2-7; D gene uncertain. This CDR3 has 13 amino acids. The V end lost 2 bases, the J end lost 2 bases, and 7 bases lay between the germline ends. Germline assignment: CDR1 SGHTA and CDR2 FQGNSA. CDR3 residues: CASSLSITYEQYF. CDR3 nucleotide sequence: TGTGCCAGCAGCTTATCTATAACCTACGAGCAGTACTTC.

The V and J genes are TRBV5-6 and TRBJ2-5; no definite D call. The CDR3 loop spans 14 amino acids. Per germline, CDR1 SGHDT and CDR2 YYEEEE. Trimming pared 1 base from V and 4 bases from J, leaving 11 bases between. CDR3 bases: TGTGCCAGCAGCTTGACCATTCGAGGAGAGACCCAGTACTTC. As protein: CASSLTIRGETQYF.

This chain uses TRBV20-1 with TRBJ2-1; D is unclear. The V end lost 6 bases, the J end lost 6 bases, and 9 bases lay between the germline ends. Germline V CDR1 and CDR2: DFQATT, SNEGSKA (reference sequence). The CDR3 has 11 residues. The CDR3 loop reads CSASFPNEQFF. The DNA of the CDR3 is TGCAGTGCCTCCTTCCCCAATGAGCAGTTCTTC.

The rearrangement joins TRBV6-5 to TRBJ2-4; no firm D call. CDR1 is MNHEY, CDR2 SVGAGI, per germline. Trimming left V 5 bases short and J 0 bases short, with 8 bases between. This CDR3 region has 14 residues. For the CDR3, the DNA is TGTGCCAGCAGTAGTAGTCTAGCCAAAAACATTCAGTACTTC. As protein: CASSSSLAKNIQYF.

DNA of the CDR3: TGTGCCAGCAGTTCCGGACAGGGGGCAGGTGAAAAACTGTTTTTT. Translating it yields CASSSGQGAGEKLFF. This sequence joins TRBV6-5 and TRBJ1-4; 11 bases fit TRBD1. The V segment lost 4 bases and the J segment 7 bases; nucleotides outside the gene matches: 5. The CDR3 covers 15 residues. Germline CDR1 reads MNHEY; CDR2 reads SVGAGI.